This T cell receptor beta chain derives from a study of blood T cell repertoires in COVID-19. On the study more broadly: T cells, B-cell-depleted T cells, or PBMCs provided the cDNA or gDNA that served as material.

The age range of participants was about 18 to 90 years, with residence in under 25 US areas. Clinical history as reported by participants underpinned cohort assignment. In the source study's methods: Counts of nucleated cells, estimated from reference gene primer amplification, were obtained. Measured with immunoSEQ multiplex PCR; TCRdb has only the in-frame clones, and not every one. That table supplies the V and J calls and clone size; D and trimming were determined from the DNA. The sample includes fewer than 200,000 clones, 70% to 90% of them seen just once. V shed 6 bases and J 3 bases; nucleotides not matched to a gene: 4. Looked up from germline, CDR1 is SGDLS and CDR2 is YYNGEE. The CDR3 runs to 15 residues.

The sample comprised PBMCs or T cells enriched from blood (not recorded which). The chain employs TRBV9 and TRBJ2-2, with 11 bases matching TRBD2. The sequence came from a woman aged 45-59 years who had recovered from COVID-19. The CDR3 DNA is TGTGCCAGCACCAAGACTAGCGGGGACACCGGGGAGCTGTTTTTT. Its translation is CASTKTSGDTGELFF.